The rows below give T cell receptor beta chains drawn from one sample of a study of cytomegalovirus exposure and HLA in healthy donors. The method was immunoSEQ multiplex PCR; TCRdb's version includes in-frame clones alone and lacks a portion of them. The sample lists 110,000 or so clones, around 73% occurring once. The source material was PBMCs. The receptors here all came from a young man in good health and CMV-seronegative. Each CDR3 is given with its conserved first and last residue. Each record gives: V gene, CDR3 protein.

TRBV4-3 | CASSQDLSGAYEQYF
TRBV30 | CAWNYCSYGYTF
TRBV6-6 | CASSYSYLGRTYEQYF
TRBV30 | CAWSPHTFPGQAYEQYF
TRBV19 | CASSTGQGAGNTIYF
TRBV6-5 | CASRSHDRVNYGYTF
TRBV29-1 | CSGGIRDRAGVGELFF
TRBV5-5 | CASSLGTSGFTDTQYF
TRBV21-1 | CASSTEREAHYEQYF
TRBV13 | CASSLGILGVNQPQHF
TRBV9 | CASSPGVAGVNEQFF
TRBV30 | CAWKRTARLADSSYEQYF
TRBV10-3 | CAISDIMNTEAFF
TRBV7-9 | CASSLGQSNQPQHF
TRBV6-5 | CASSYRDTEAFF
TRBV5-1 | CASSLEPVSYEQYF
TRBV15 | CATSRDLRKHNEQFF
TRBV18 | CASSPFVFRTGISGANVLTF
TRBV30 | CAWSRGTGSSWLNTEAFF
TRBV25-1 | CASKGLRGGDYGYTF
TRBV7-2 | CASGMTGNYGYTF
TRBV13 | CASSSGGGTYEQYF
TRBV18 | CASSPTVAGEQYF
TRBV4-2 | CASSQSSGRVHNEQFF
TRBV15 | CATSRESINYGYTF
TRBV27 | CASSPTGTYEQYF
TRBV27 | CASSLDASPETQYF
TRBV19 | CASVPRDRGGIQPQHF
TRBV9 | CASSVRPGTYEQYF
TRBV18 | CASSPKGQGRGGELFF
TRBV11-2 | CASSLERGTAYEQYF
TRBV5-6 | CASSLGAGGIQPQHF
TRBV6-5 | CASRDWDRNTGELFF
TRBV7-2 | CASSLGQINTGELFF
TRBV6-5 | CASSRTGIGNTIYF
TRBV7-2 | CASSLLPAGGKTDTQYF
TRBV2 | CASSGAGAYNEKLFF
TRBV4-3 | CASSQDILAGGPPEQYF
TRBV7-2 | CASSLGPRETQYF
TRBV7-2 | CASSLVRGGSTDTQYF
TRBV7-9 | CASSARRLAGGPADNEQFF
TRBV6-1 | CAKQNGVGNSPLHF
TRBV6-5 | CASRARGTSGERGFF
TRBV10-1 | CASRSMGRSGNTIYF
TRBV5-1 | CASSLPLGQGAETQYF
TRBV2 | CASKTGESTEAFF
TRBV25-1 | CASRPTTVDGNTIYF
TRBV5-4 | CASSLSTDTQYF
TRBV30 | CAWSGDLTSTDTQYF
TRBV19 | CASSKSGWSYEQYF
TRBV7-2 | CASSLDAGHTYEQYF
TRBV27 | CASSSSGRTYNEQFF